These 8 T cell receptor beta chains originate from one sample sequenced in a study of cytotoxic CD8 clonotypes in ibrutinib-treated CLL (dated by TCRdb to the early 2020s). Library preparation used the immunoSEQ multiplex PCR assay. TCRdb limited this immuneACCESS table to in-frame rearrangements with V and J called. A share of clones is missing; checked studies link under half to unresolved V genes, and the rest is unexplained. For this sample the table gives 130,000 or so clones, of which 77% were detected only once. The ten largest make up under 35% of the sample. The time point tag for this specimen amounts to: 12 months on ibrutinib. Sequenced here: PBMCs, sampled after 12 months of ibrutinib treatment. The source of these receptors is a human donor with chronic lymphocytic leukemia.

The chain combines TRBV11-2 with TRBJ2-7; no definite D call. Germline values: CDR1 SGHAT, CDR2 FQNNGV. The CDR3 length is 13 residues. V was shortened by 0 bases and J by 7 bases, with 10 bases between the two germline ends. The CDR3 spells CASSLESMGEQYF. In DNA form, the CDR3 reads TGTGCCAGCAGCTTAGAGTCGATGGGGGAGCAGTACTTC.

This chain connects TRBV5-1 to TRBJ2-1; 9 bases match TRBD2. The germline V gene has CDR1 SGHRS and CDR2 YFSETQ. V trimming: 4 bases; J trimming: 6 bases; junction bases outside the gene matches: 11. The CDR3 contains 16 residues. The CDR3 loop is CASSPLVAGGFNEQFF. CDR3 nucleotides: TGCGCCAGCAGCCCGCTCGTGGCGGGGGGGTTCAATGAGCAGTTCTTC.

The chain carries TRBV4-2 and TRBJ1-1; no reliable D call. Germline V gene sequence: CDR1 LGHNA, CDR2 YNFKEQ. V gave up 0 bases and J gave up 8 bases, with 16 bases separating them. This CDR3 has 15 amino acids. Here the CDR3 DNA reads TGTGCCAGCAGCCAAGACCTTCCGACACCGACCGAAGCTTTCTTT. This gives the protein CASSQDLPTPTEAFF.

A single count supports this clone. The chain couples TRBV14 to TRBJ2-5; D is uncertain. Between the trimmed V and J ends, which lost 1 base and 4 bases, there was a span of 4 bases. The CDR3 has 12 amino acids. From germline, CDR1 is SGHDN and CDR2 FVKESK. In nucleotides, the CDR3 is TGTGCCAGCAGCCAAGTACGAGAGACCCAGTACTTC. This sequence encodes CASSQVRETQYF. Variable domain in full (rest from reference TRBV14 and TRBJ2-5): EAGVTQFPSHSVIEKGQTVTLRCDPISGHDNLYWYRRVMGKEIKFLLHFVKESKQDESGMPNNRFLAERTGGTYSTLKVQPAELEDSGVYFCASSQVRETQYFGPGTRLLVL.

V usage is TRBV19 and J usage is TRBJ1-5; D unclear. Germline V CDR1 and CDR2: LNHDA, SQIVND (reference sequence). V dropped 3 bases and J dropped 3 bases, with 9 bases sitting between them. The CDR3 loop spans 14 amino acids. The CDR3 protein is CASSIPGNNQPQHF. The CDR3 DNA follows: TGTGCCAGTAGTATTCCTGGCAACAATCAGCCCCAGCATTTT.

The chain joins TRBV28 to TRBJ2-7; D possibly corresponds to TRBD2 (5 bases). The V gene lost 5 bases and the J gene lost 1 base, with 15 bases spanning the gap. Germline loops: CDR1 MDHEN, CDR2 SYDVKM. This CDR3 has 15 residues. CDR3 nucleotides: TGTGCCAGCAGTCGGGAAAGTCGAGCTTCCTACGAGCAGTACTTC. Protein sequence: CASSRESRASYEQYF. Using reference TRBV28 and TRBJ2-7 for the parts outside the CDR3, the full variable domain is DVKVTQSSRYLVKRTGEKVFLECVQDMDHENMFWYRQDPGLGLRLIYFSYDVKMKEKGDIPEGYSVSREKKERFSLILESASTNQTSMYLCASSRESRASYEQYFGPGTRLTVT.

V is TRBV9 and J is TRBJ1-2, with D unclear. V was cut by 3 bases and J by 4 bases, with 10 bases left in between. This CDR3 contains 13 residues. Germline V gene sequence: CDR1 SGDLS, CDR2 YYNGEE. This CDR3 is CASSAISSYGYTF. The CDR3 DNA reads TGTGCCAGCAGCGCGATTTCATCCTATGGCTACACCTTC.

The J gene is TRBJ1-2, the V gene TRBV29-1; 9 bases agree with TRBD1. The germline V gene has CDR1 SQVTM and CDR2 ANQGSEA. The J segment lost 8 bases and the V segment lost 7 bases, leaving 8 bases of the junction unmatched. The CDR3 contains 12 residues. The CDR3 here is CSAGTGTRGYTF. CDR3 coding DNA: TGCAGCGCCGGGACAGGGACTCGGGGCTACACCTTC.